What follows describes a single TCR beta chain. The data derive from a study of T cell responses to AZD1222 COVID-19 vaccine. Germline values: CDR1 MGHDK, CDR2 SYGVNS. This CDR3 has 13 amino acids. V was pared by 5 bases and J by 7 bases, with 2 bases of the junction left unmatched. The repertoire was sequenced with immunoSEQ multiplex PCR; TCRdb's copy has only in-frame clones and lacks some. The top ten hold roughly a quarter of the sample, which has approximately 120,000 clones, 84% seen once. This TCR derives from an adult who received the AZD1222 COVID-19 vaccine. The sequences come from peripheral blood, collected 28 days after the second AZD1222 dose. The chain joins TRBV25-1 to TRBJ1-3; TRBD1 aligns across 10 bases. The CDR3 sequence is CASSRTGGNTIYF. In DNA, the CDR3 is TGTGCCAGCAGTCGGACAGGGGGGAACACCATATATTTT. Supplemented by reference TRBV25-1 and TRBJ1-3, the full variable domain reads EADIYQTPRYLVIGTGKKITLECSQTMGHDKMYWYQQDPGMELHLIHYSYGVNSTEKGDLSSESTVSRIRTEHFPLTLESARPSHTSQYLCASSRTGGNTIYFGEGSWLTVV.